These T cell receptor beta chains were read from a single sample in a study of identical twins. TCRdb independently ran MiXCR on the 5' RACE reads; one entry per CDR3 protein. The sample has 350,000 to 600,000 distinct CDR3 sequences; 13% to 15% are singletons. The data also belong to a second study, concerning yellow fever vaccine responses in identical twins.

Input material: CD4+ T cells sorted from blood. The receptors were gathered from a woman aged 18-30 years in good health. Each CDR3 is given without its conserved first and last residue. The order of the fields is CDR3 protein, clone size, V gene. Where a row states a size, it is once, few, many or the class of an expanded clone; other rows omit it.

CDR3aa: ASTKGPSTDTQY
abundance: few
v_gene: TRBV2

CDR3aa: ASSLTDGYYNEQF
abundance: .
v_gene: TRBV5-6

CDR3aa: ASSPLGGYT
abundance: many
v_gene: TRBV11-2

CDR3aa: ASRPRTRQGAYEQY
abundance: few
v_gene: TRBV7-2

CDR3aa: SGVAGDEQY
abundance: few
v_gene: TRBV20-1

CDR3aa: ATSDLGPGSASTDTQY
abundance: .
v_gene: TRBV24-1

CDR3aa: ASSIPGTSGSFEQF
abundance: many
v_gene: TRBV12-3/TRBV12-4

CDR3aa: ASSQPGGNNEQY
abundance: few
v_gene: TRBV14

CDR3aa: SVEDLKGTGETQY
abundance: .
v_gene: TRBV29-1

CDR3aa: ASSLDTNTDTQY
abundance: many
v_gene: TRBV2

CDR3aa: ASSEVAGVDTQY
abundance: few
v_gene: TRBV6-1

CDR3aa: ASNRDRGAYEQY
abundance: .
v_gene: TRBV2

CDR3aa: AISDLAGGPDEQF
abundance: .
v_gene: TRBV10-3

CDR3aa: ASSLTGQANEKLF
abundance: few
v_gene: TRBV7-3

CDR3aa: ASSLRGGVSYNEQF
abundance: .
v_gene: TRBV7-3

CDR3aa: ASSLAGHSSTDTQY
abundance: few
v_gene: TRBV5-1

CDR3aa: ARSFRDRYSYEQY
abundance: .
v_gene: TRBV5-3

CDR3aa: ASSLTSRTDTQY
abundance: few
v_gene: TRBV3-1

CDR3aa: ASSVLVDYGYT
abundance: few
v_gene: TRBV2

CDR3aa: ASSPQGSVHEQY
abundance: .
v_gene: TRBV18

CDR3aa: ATSGYRDGRNTGELF
abundance: .
v_gene: TRBV15

CDR3aa: SALQGIDSPLH
abundance: .
v_gene: TRBV20-1

CDR3aa: ASSPRAGPYNEQF
abundance: .
v_gene: TRBV7-6

CDR3aa: ASRPSGASIEAF
abundance: .
v_gene: TRBV12-3/TRBV12-4

CDR3aa: ASSSPDRGVDEQF
abundance: many
v_gene: TRBV12-3/TRBV12-4

CDR3aa: ASSPGTVKGQY
abundance: few
v_gene: TRBV6-1

CDR3aa: SARDPSGGLYEQF
abundance: few
v_gene: TRBV20-1

CDR3aa: ASSPFREQRTEAF
abundance: .
v_gene: TRBV11-2

CDR3aa: ASSESGLYEQY
abundance: .
v_gene: TRBV10-2

CDR3aa: ASSFIAGHLNSPLH
abundance: few
v_gene: TRBV6-2/TRBV6-3

CDR3aa: SAREASVGSDTQY
abundance: few
v_gene: TRBV20-1

CDR3aa: ATSDLRTSGRNEQF
abundance: many
v_gene: TRBV24-1

CDR3aa: ASSLDTGGYSNQPQH
abundance: .
v_gene: TRBV12-3/TRBV12-4

CDR3aa: ASTETGLLIDTQY
abundance: few
v_gene: TRBV28

CDR3aa: ASSYSSRGSGANVLT
abundance: .
v_gene: TRBV6-5

CDR3aa: ASGGVQNYGYT
abundance: few
v_gene: TRBV3-1

CDR3aa: ASSYSRLAGAEQF
abundance: few
v_gene: TRBV6-5

CDR3aa: ASSFGTAEKLF
abundance: many
v_gene: TRBV5-1

CDR3aa: SATGTSGGSYNEQF
abundance: few
v_gene: TRBV20-1

CDR3aa: ASSTQGLGNTIY
abundance: few
v_gene: TRBV6-1

CDR3aa: SAWDGSYEQY
abundance: many
v_gene: TRBV29-1

CDR3aa: ASSQEAGPNEQF
abundance: .
v_gene: TRBV4-3

CDR3aa: ASGVKGSGNTIY
abundance: .
v_gene: TRBV6-1

CDR3aa: ASSFTVTYEQY
abundance: .
v_gene: TRBV7-6

CDR3aa: ASRRQGAGETQY
abundance: .
v_gene: TRBV6-1